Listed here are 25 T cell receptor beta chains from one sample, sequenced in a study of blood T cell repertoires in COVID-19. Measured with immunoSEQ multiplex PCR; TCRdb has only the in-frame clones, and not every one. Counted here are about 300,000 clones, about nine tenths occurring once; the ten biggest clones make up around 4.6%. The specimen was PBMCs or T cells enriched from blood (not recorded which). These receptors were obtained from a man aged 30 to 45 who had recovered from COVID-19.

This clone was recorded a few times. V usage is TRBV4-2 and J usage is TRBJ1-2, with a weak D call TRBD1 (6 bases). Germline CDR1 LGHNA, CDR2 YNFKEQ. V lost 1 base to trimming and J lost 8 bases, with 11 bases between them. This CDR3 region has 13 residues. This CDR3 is CASSQGQVGGYTF. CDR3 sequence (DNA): TGTGCCAGCAGCCAAGGACAGGTTGGAGGCTACACCTTC.

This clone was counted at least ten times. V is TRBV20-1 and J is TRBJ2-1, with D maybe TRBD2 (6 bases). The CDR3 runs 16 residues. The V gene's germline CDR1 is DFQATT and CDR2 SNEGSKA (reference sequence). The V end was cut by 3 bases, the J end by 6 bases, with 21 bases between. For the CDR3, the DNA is TGCAGTGCTAGTCCCACCGGGACTCCACATGGCAATGAGCAGTTCTTC. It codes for CSASPTGTPHGNEQFF.

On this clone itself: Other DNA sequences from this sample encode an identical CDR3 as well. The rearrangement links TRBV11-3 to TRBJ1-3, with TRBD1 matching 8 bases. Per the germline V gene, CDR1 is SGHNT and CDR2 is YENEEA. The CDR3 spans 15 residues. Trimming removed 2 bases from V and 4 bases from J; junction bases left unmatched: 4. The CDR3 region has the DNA TGTGCCAGCAGCTTAAGACAGGGGCCGGGAAACACCATATATTTT. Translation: CASSLRQGPGNTIYF.

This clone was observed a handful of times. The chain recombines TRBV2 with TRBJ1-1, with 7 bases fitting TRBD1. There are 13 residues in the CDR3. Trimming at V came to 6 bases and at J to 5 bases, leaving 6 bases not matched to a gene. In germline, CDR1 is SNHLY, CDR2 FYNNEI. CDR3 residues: CASSIQGYTEAFF. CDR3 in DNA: TGTGCCAGCAGCATACAGGGGTATACTGAAGCTTTCTTT.

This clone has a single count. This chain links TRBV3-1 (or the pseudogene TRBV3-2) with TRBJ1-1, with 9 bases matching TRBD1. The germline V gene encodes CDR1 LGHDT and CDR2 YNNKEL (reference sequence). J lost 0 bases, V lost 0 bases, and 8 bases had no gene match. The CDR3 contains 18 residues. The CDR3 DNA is TGTGCCAGCAGCCAAGAAATTAGGACAGGGGACATGAACACTGAAGCTTTCTTT. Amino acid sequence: CASSQEIRTGDMNTEAFF.

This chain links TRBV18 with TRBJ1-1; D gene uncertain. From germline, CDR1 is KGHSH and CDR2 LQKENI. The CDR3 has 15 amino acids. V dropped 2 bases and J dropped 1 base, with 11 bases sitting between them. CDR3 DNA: TGTGCCAGCTCACCAACCGGAGCCCGGAACACTGAAGCTTTCTTT. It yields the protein CASSPTGARNTEAFF.

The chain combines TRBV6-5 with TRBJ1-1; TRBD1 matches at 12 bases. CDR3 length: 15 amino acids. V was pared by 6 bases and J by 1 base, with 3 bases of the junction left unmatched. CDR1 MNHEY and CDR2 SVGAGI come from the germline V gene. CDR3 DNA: TGTGCCAGCAGAGGGGACAGGGGGCAGAACACTGAAGCTTTCTTT. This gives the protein CASRGDRGQNTEAFF.

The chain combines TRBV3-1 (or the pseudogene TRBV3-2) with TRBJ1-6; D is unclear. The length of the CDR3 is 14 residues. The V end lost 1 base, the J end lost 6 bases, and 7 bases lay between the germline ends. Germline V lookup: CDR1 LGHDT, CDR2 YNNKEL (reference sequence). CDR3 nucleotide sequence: TGTGCCAGCAGCCAAGCGGCGGTTAATTCACCCCTCCACTTT. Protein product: CASSQAAVNSPLHF.

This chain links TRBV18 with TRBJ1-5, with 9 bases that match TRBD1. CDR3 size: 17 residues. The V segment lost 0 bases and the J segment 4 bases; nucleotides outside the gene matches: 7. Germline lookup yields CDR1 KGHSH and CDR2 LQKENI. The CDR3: CASSPPGGQGWNQPQHF. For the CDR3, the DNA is TGTGCCAGCTCACCACCGGGGGGACAGGGATGGAATCAGCCCCAGCATTTT. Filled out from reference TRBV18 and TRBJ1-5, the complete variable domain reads NAGVMQNPRHLVRRRGQEARLRCSPMKGHSHVYWYRQLPEEGLKFMVYLQKENIIDESGMPKERFSAEFPKEGPSILRIQQVVRGDSAAYFCASSPPGGQGWNQPQHFGDGTRLSIL.

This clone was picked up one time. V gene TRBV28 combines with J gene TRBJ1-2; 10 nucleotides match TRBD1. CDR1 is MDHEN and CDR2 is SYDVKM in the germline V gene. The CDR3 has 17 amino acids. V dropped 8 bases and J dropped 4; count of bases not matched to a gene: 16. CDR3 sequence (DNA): TGTGCCAGCGTACCGGTTCTGACAGGGGGCGGTAGCTATGGCTACACCTTC. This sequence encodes CASVPVLTGGGSYGYTF.

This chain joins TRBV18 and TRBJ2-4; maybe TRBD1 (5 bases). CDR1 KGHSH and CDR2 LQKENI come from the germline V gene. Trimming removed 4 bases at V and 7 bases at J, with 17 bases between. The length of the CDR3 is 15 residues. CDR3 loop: CASSQPGSPGNIQYF. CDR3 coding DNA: TGTGCCAGCTCACAACCGGGCAGCCCAGGGAACATTCAGTACTTC.

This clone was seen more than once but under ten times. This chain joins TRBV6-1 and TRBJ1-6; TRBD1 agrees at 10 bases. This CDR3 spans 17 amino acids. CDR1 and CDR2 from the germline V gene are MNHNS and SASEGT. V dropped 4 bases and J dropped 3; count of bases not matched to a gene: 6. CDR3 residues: CASSGGQGNLYNSPLHF. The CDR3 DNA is TGTGCCAGCAGTGGGGGACAGGGGAATCTCTATAATTCACCCCTCCACTTT.

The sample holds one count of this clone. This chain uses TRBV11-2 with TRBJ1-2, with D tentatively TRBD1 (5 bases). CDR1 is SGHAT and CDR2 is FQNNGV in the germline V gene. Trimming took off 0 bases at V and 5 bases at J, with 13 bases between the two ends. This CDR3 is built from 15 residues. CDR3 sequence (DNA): TGTGCCAGCAGCTTAGATCGCGGGGCTTGGTATGGCTACACCTTC. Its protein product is CASSLDRGAWYGYTF.

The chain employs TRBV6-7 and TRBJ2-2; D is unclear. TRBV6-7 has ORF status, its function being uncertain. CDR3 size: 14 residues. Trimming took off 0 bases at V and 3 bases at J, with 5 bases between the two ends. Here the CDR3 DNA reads TGTGCCAGCAGTTACTCGGGCCACACCGGGGAGCTGTTTTTT. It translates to CASSYSGHTGELFF.

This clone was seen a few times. CDR3 nucleotides: TGTGCCAGCAGTGAGGGGAGGACCACACTGTTCTTC. It yields the protein CASSEGRTTLFF. The V gene is TRBV2, the J gene TRBJ2-1; weak D call: TRBD2 (6 bases). This CDR3 comprises 12 residues. V lost 3 bases to trimming and J lost 15 bases, with 15 bases between them. Germline lookup yields CDR1 SNHLY and CDR2 FYNNEI.

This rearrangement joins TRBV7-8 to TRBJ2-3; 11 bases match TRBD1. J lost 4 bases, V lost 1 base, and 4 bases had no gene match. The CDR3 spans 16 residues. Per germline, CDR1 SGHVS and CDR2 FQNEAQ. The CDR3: CASSLGRGQGADTQYF. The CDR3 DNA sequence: TGTGCCAGCAGCTTAGGGAGGGGACAGGGGGCAGATACGCAGTATTTT.

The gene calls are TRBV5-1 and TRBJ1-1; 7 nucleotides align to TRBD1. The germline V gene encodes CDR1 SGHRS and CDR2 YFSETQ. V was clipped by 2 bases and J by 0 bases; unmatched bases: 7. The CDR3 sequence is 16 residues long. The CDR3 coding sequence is TGCGCCAGCAGCTTCCGGGACAGAGAGATGAACACTGAAGCTTTCTTT. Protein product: CASSFRDREMNTEAFF.

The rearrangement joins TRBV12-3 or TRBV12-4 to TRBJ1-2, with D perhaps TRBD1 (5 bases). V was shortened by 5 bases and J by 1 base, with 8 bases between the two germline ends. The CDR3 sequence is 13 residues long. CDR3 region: CASSPTVNYGYTF. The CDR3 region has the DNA TGTGCCAGCAGTCCGACAGTTAACTATGGCTACACCTTC.

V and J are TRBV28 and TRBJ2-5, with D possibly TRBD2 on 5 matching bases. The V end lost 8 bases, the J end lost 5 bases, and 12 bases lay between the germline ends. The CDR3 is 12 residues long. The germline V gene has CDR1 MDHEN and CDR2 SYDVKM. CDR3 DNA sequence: TGTGCCAGCGGTGCGGGCACTGAGACCCAGTACTTC. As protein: CASGAGTETQYF. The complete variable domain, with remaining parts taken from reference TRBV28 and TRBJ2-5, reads DVKVTQSSRYLVKRTGEKVFLECVQDMDHENMFWYRQDPGLGLRLIYFSYDVKMKEKGDIPEGYSVSREKKERFSLILESASTNQTSMYLCASGAGTETQYFGPGTRLLVL.

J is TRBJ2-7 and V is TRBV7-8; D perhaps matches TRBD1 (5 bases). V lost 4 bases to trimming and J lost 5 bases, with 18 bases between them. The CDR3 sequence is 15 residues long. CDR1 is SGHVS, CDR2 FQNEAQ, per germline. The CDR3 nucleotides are TGTGCCAGCAGCTCCCAAATCGGACAAGTGGACGAGCAGTACTTC. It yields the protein CASSSQIGQVDEQYF.

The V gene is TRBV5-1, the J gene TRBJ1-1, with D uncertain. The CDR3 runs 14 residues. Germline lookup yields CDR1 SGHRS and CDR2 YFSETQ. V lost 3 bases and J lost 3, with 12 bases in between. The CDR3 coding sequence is TGCGCCAGCAGCTCGTACAGTGTGGACACTGAAGCTTTCTTT. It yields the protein CASSSYSVDTEAFF.

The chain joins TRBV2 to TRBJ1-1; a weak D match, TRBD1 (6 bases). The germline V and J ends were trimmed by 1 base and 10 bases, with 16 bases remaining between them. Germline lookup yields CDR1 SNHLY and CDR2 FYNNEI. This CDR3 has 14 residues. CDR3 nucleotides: TGTGCCAGCAGTGAAGGGGGGCAGGGGACGGTAGCTTTCTTT. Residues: CASSEGGQGTVAFF.

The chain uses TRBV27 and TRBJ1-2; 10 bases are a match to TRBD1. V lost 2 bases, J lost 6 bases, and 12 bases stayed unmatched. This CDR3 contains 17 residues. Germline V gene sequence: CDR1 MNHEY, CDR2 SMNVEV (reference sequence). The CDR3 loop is CASSLGALRDRGHGYTF. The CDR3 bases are TGTGCCAGCAGTTTAGGGGCCCTCCGGGACAGGGGCCATGGCTACACCTTC.

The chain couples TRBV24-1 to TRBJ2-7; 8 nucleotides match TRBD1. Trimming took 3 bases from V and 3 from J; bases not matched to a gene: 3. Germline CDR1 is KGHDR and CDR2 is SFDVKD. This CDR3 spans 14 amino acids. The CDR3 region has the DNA TGTGCCACCAGTGATCCCGGGACAGGCTACGAGCAGTACTTC. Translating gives CATSDPGTGYEQYF.

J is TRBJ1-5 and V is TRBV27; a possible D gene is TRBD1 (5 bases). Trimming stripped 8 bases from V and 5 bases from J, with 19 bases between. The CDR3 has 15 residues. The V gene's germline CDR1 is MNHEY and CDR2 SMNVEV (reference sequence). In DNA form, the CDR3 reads TGTGCCAGCGCGGTTTGGGGGGTCCCGGATCAGCCCCAGCATTTT. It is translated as CASAVWGVPDQPQHF.